The clone carrying this TCR beta chain was observed at least ten times. MiXCR, applied by TCRdb to the RT-PCR reads, yields one record per CDR3 protein. The table records around 700,000 distinct CDR3 sequences, approximately 15% of them present only once. Trimming took 3 bases from V and 7 from J, leaving 8 bases between them. Per the germline V gene, CDR1 is MNHEY and CDR2 is SMNVEV (reference sequence). The CDR3 has 12 residues. This clonotype was sampled from a female donor in good health, serving as a healthy control. Sequenced input: memory CD4+ T cells from blood. The V call is TRBV27, the J call TRBJ2-3; TRBD1 is a possible D gene (5 bases). The CDR3 reads CASSFDSHTQYF. The DNA for the CDR3 is TGTGCCAGCAGTTTCGACAGCCATACGCAGTATTTT.